This T cell receptor beta chain was sequenced during a study of T cells in Graves' hyperthyroidism and ophthalmopathy. The germline V gene encodes CDR1 MNHEY and CDR2 SMNVEV (reference sequence). This CDR3 comprises 16 residues. After removal of 2 bases from V and 3 bases from J, the junction contained 7 bases not matched to a gene. There were TCR beta CDR3 regions amplified from RNA transcripts. HTBI primers drove first-round RT-PCR of the TCR CDR3. TCRdb re-called the multiplex PCR reads through MiXCR, storing one row per CDR3 protein. This sample has fewer than 900,000 distinct CDR3 sequences, with around 20% found just once.

The material sequenced was blood. The sequence was collected from a woman aged 45-59 years with Graves' hyperthyroidism that later progressed to Graves' ophthalmopathy. The rearrangement joins TRBV27 to TRBJ2-1, with 7 bases aligning to TRBD1. DNA of the CDR3: TGTGCCAGCAGTTTAGGCTTCAGACAGGGCTACAATGAGCAGTTCTTC. As protein: CASSLGFRQGYNEQFF.